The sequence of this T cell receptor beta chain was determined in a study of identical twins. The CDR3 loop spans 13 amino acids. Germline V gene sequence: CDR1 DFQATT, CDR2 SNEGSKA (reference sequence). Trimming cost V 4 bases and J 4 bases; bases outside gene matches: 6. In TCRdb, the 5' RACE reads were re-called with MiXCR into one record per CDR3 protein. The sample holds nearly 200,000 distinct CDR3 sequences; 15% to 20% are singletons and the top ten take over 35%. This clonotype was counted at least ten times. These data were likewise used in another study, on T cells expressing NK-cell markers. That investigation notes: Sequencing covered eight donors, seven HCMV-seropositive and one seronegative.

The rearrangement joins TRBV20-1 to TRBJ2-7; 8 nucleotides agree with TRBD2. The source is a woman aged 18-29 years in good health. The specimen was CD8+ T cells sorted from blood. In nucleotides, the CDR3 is TGCAGTGCTAATAGCGGGGCAAAGTACGAGCAGTACTTC. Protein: CSANSGAKYEQYF.